These T cell receptor beta chains were read from a single sample in a study of immune evolution from preneoplasia to lung adenocarcinoma. Method: immunoSEQ multiplex PCR; TCRdb's copy keeps in-frame clones and lacks some. This sample has several thousand clones, with around 85% found just once. The sequenced material came from FFPE minimally invasive lung adenocarcinoma tissue. These receptors were collected from a person between 50 and 69 years old with lung adenocarcinoma. The CDR3 runs from the conserved cysteine through the conserved F or W. Fields, in order: J gene, V gene, clone size, D gene, CDR3 DNA, CDR3 protein. The D gene is left open where the match is weak. The listing skips clone size in some rows; elsewhere it reads once, few, many or a size class.

>TRBJ1-5|TRBV28|NA|TRBD1
TGTGCCAGCAGTTCCACGACAGGGGATCAGCCCCAGCATTTT
CASSSTTGDQPQHF
>TRBJ2-2|TRBV2|NA|TRBD1
TGTGCCAGCAGGGACAGGCTGTGGGAGCTGTTTTTT
CASRDRLWELFF
>TRBJ2-6|TRBV29-1|few|NA
TGCAGCGTGGCTGGGGACCCAAGGTCTGGGGCCAACGTCCTGACTTTC
CSVAGDPRSGANVLTF
>TRBJ1-2|TRBV28|NA|NA
TGTGCCAGCAGTTTATACGAGGACAGTGGTTACACCTTC
CASSLYEDSGYTF
>TRBJ1-4|TRBV7-2|NA|NA
TGTGCCAGCAGCTTGGGGCCCGTGGCAACTAATGAAAAACTGTTTTTT
CASSLGPVATNEKLFF
>TRBJ2-2|TRBV14|NA|NA
TGTGCCAGCAGGGACAGCTCTACCGGGGAGCTGTTTTTT
CASRDSSTGELFF
>TRBJ2-7|TRBV7-2|NA|TRBD2
TGTGCCAGCACCGGGACTAGCGGGAGCCAGCAGTACTTC
CASTGTSGSQQYF
>TRBJ1-4|TRBV28|NA|NA
TGTGCCAGCGGGCGAGGGGGGATTAGTAGGACTAATGAAAAACTGTTTTTT
CASGRGGISRTNEKLFF
>TRBJ2-1|TRBV25-1|few|NA
TGTGCCAGCAGTGAATGGAAGGGCTCACTCAATGAGCAGTTCTTC
CASSEWKGSLNEQFF
>TRBJ2-7|TRBV2|NA|TRBD1
TGTGCCAGCAGCGTTACCGGGACAGGTAACTACGAGCAGTACTTC
CASSVTGTGNYEQYF
>TRBJ2-5|TRBV14|NA|NA
TGTGCCAGCAGCCAATATACGGGAGTGGGTCCCCAAGAGACCCAGTACTTC
CASSQYTGVGPQETQYF
>TRBJ1-5|TRBV19|NA|NA
TGTGCCAGTAGTAGAGGAGGGGATCAGCCCCAGCATTTT
CASSRGGDQPQHF
>TRBJ2-7|TRBV7-7|few|TRBD2
TGTGCCAGCAGCTTATTTCGGCTAGCGGACGACTACGAGCAGTACTTC
CASSLFRLADDYEQYF
>TRBJ2-1|TRBV7-3|NA|TRBD1
TGTGCCAGCAGCATGACAGGGTTGAATGAGCAGTTCTTC
CASSMTGLNEQFF
>TRBJ2-3|TRBV20-1|NA|NA
TGCAGCGCCCCCGACATAGATACGCAGTATTTT
CSAPDIDTQYF
>TRBJ2-7|TRBV9|large|NA
TGTGCCAGCAGCGTAATTGAGGGCTACGAGCAGTACTTC
CASSVIEGYEQYF
>TRBJ1-2|TRBV28|NA|NA
TGTGCCAGCAGTCCTGGCTCGGCGCACTATGGCTACACCTTC
CASSPGSAHYGYTF
>TRBJ2-5|TRBV5-6|NA|NA
TGTGCCAGCAGCTTGGCGGGAGTCGGAGAGACCCAGTACTTC
CASSLAGVGETQYF
>TRBJ2-5|TRBV7-2|NA|NA
TGTGCCAGCAGCTTACTGGGGGGCCGAGAGACCCAGTACTTC
CASSLLGGRETQYF
>TRBJ2-1|TRBV13|NA|NA
TGTGCCAGCAGCTTAGGGCGGGGCTCCTCTTACAATGAGCAGTTCTTC
CASSLGRGSSYNEQFF
>TRBJ1-1|TRBV5-1|NA|TRBD1
TGCGCCAGCAGCTTGGGGGACAGGGATGGTTCTGAAGCTTTCTTT
CASSLGDRDGSEAFF
>TRBJ2-5|TRBV5-1|NA|TRBD2
TGCGCCAGCAGGGGACTAGCGGGGACACAAGAGACCCAGTACTTC
CASRGLAGTQETQYF
>TRBJ1-4|TRBV25-1|NA|NA
TGTGCCAGCAGTGACAGGGGTAATGAAAAACTGTTTTTT
CASSDRGNEKLFF
>TRBJ1-1|TRBV7-9|medium-sized|NA
TGTGCCAGCAGCTTAGCGCTTGGGGAGGATACTGAAGCTTTCTTT
CASSLALGEDTEAFF
>TRBJ2-7|TRBV30|NA|NA
TGTGCATACGGAGGGGGTTGGGGACAGAAAGAGCAGTACTTC
CAYGGGWGQKEQYF
>TRBJ2-7|TRBV5-1|NA|NA
TGCGCCAGCAGCTTGGCCTCCGACTACGAGCAGTACTTC
CASSLASDYEQYF
>TRBJ2-1|TRBV28|NA|NA
TGTGCCAGCAGTTTGGGCATAAAAAATGAGCAGTTCTTC
CASSLGIKNEQFF
>TRBJ2-2|TRBV5-4|once|TRBD2
TGTGCCAGCAGCTTGGACTTGACTAGCGGGAACACCGGGGAGCTGTTTTTT
CASSLDLTSGNTGELFF
>TRBJ2-2|TRBV4-1|NA|NA
TGCGCCAGCAGCCAAGCTGCGCGGGGGAACACCGGGGAGCTGTTTTTT
CASSQAARGNTGELFF
>TRBJ2-3|TRBV7-3|NA|NA
TGTGCCAGCAGCTTAATCGGGGAACGCACAGATACGCAGTATTTT
CASSLIGERTDTQYF
>TRBJ2-7|TRBV5-1|NA|NA
TGCGCCAGCAGCTTGGGACAGGAGACGGACGAGCAGTACTTC
CASSLGQETDEQYF
>TRBJ1-1|TRBV4-1|NA|NA
TGCGCCAGCAGCCAAGAAAGGAAACAGGGCTATACTGAAGCTTTCTTT
CASSQERKQGYTEAFF
>TRBJ2-3|TRBV19|NA|TRBD1
TGTGCCAGTAGGGACAGGAGAAGCACAGATACGCAGTATTTT
CASRDRRSTDTQYF
>TRBJ2-7|TRBV27|NA|TRBD2
TGTGCCAGCAGCCTCGTACTAGCGGGGGTCTTTGGTAACGAGCAGTACTTC
CASSLVLAGVFGNEQYF
>TRBJ2-3|TRBV2|NA|TRBD2
TGTGCCAGCAGAGATAGGACTAGCGGGAGTAGGGGGTCGGATACGCAGTATTTT
CASRDRTSGSRGSDTQYF
>TRBJ2-1|TRBV7-6|few|TRBD2
TGTGCCAGCAGCTTTGGGGGGGTCCAGAATGAGCAGTTCTTC
CASSFGGVQNEQFF
>TRBJ1-1|TRBV2|NA|NA
TGTGCCAGCAGTGCGGGGGGGGGTAACACTGAAGCTTTCTTT
CASSAGGGNTEAFF
>TRBJ2-1|TRBV4-2|NA|NA
TGTGCCAGCAGCCAATCCCCACTGGAAGGGGGGAGTGAGCAGTTCTTC
CASSQSPLEGGSEQFF
>TRBJ2-3|TRBV14|NA|TRBD2
TGTGCCAGCAAGGTAGCGGGGGATGGGAATACGCAGTATTTT
CASKVAGDGNTQYF
>TRBJ2-1|TRBV5-1|NA|NA
TGCGCCAGCAGCCACGACCTTGACAATGAGCAGTTCTTC
CASSHDLDNEQFF
>TRBJ1-1|TRBV5-6|NA|NA
TGTGCCAGCAGCTTGTTAGATCCAGGGAGGTCCACTGAAGCTTTCTTT
CASSLLDPGRSTEAFF
>TRBJ2-5|TRBV5-4|NA|TRBD1
TGTGCCAGCAGCTCCGACAGGGTGGGACGGCAAGAGACCCAGTACTTC
CASSSDRVGRQETQYF
>TRBJ1-1|TRBV5-6|once|TRBD1
TGTGCCAGCAGCTTGACAGGGGTGACTTCTGAAGCTTTCTTT
CASSLTGVTSEAFF